These 13 T cell receptor beta chains share one sample of origin, sequenced in a study of T cells in Graves' hyperthyroidism and ophthalmopathy. RNA transcripts provided the source from which TCR beta CDR3 regions were amplified. HTBI primers were used for first-round RT-PCR of the TCR CDR3. Each CDR3 protein gets one entry after TCRdb re-called the multiplex PCR reads with MiXCR. The sample consists of hundreds of thousands of distinct CDR3 sequences, about 20% of them appearing once. The sequencing sample was made of blood. The receptors originated from a middle-aged man with Graves' ophthalmopathy.

This clonotype was recorded many times. The chain couples TRBV10-3 to TRBJ1-2; no reliable D call. Germline V gene data show CDR1 as ENHRY and CDR2 as SYGVKD. This CDR3 spans 13 amino acids. The ends were cut back, 5 bases at V and 8 bases at J, with 15 bases in the middle. The CDR3 DNA reads TGTGCCATCAGTTCACCCTCGAGGTGGGGCTACACCTTC. It translates to CAISSPSRWGYTF.

The V call is TRBV28, the J call TRBJ1-4; tentatively, D is TRBD1 (6 bases). The V gene's germline CDR1 is MDHEN and CDR2 SYDVKM. This CDR3 has 15 residues. Trimming pared 2 bases from V and 7 bases from J, leaving 14 bases between. DNA of the CDR3: TGTGCCAGCAGTTTAGGACAGAGGGGGAGTGAAAAACTGTTTTTT. Encoded protein: CASSLGQRGSEKLFF.

The V gene is TRBV7-2, the J gene TRBJ2-5; D remains ambiguous. Germline V gives CDR1 SGHTA, CDR2 FQGNSA. The CDR3 covers 15 residues. V lost 5 bases and J lost 1, with 14 bases in between. DNA of the CDR3: TGTGCCAGCAGCCCGCCCGACACACTCCAAGAGACCCAGTACTTC. Amino acid sequence: CASSPPDTLQETQYF.

In its sample, this clonotype was seen many times. This CDR3 reads CASSRVAGHYEQYF. The CDR3 DNA reads as TGTGCCAGCAGTCGCGTAGCGGGACACTACGAGCAGTACTTC. This sequence joins TRBV28 and TRBJ2-7; 8 nucleotides align to TRBD2. Germline CDR1 is MDHEN and CDR2 is SYDVKM. V shed 5 bases and J 3 bases; nucleotides not matched to a gene: 6. This CDR3 has 14 amino acids.

This clonotype was recorded many times. This chain uses TRBV2 with TRBJ1-2; D perhaps matches TRBD1 (6 bases). Trimming pared 7 bases from V and 5 bases from J, leaving 20 bases between. Germline CDR1 reads SNHLY; CDR2 reads FYNNEI. This CDR3 contains 15 residues. CDR3 sequence reads: CASTLRGATGYGYTF. Written as DNA, the CDR3 is TGTGCCAGCACCTTAAGGGGGGCGACTGGATATGGCTACACCTTC.

The chain is built from TRBV6-1 and TRBJ2-7; 9 nucleotides line up with TRBD1. V gave up 6 bases and J gave up 6 bases; unmatched junction bases: 9. In germline, CDR1 is MNHNS, CDR2 SASEGT. This CDR3 contains 14 residues. In DNA, the CDR3 is TGTGCCAGCAGGCTAACCGGACAGGGGAGCGAGCAGTACTTC. It encodes CASRLTGQGSEQYF.

This clonotype appeared a single time. The chain carries TRBV27 and TRBJ1-1, with D hard to call. The germline CDR1 and CDR2 sequences are MNHEY and SMNVEV (reference sequence). Trimming pared 4 bases from V and 5 bases from J, leaving 14 bases between. The CDR3 is 14 amino acids. CDR3: CASSYGLGWTEAFF. The CDR3 DNA reads as TGTGCCAGCAGTTACGGGTTGGGTTGGACTGAAGCTTTCTTT.

Ten or more counts support this clonotype. The rearrangement joins TRBV2 to TRBJ2-7; D might be TRBD2 (5 bases). V was shortened by 4 bases and J by 3 bases, with 7 bases between the two germline ends. The CDR3 length is 12 residues. The germline V gene encodes CDR1 SNHLY and CDR2 FYNNEI. The CDR3 spells CASSGEGYEQYF. In nucleotides, the CDR3 is TGTGCCAGCAGTGGTGAGGGCTACGAGCAGTACTTC.

Comments on this clonotype: This may be a read error, as it is one base from a much larger clone. This sequence joins TRBV6-1 and TRBJ2-2, with 7 nucleotides matching TRBD1. CDR3 length: 15 amino acids. CDR1 and CDR2 (germline): MNHNS, SASEGT. The chain's CDR3 is CASTSGQLNTGELVF. For the CDR3, the DNA is TGTGCCAGCACCTCGGGACAGCTGAACACCGGGGAGCTGGTTTTT.

The chain uses TRBV11-2 and TRBJ1-3, with a tentative D call TRBD1 (5 bases). The V gene lost 2 bases and the J gene lost 2 bases, with 10 bases spanning the gap. This CDR3 contains 15 residues. The V gene's germline CDR1 is SGHAT and CDR2 FQNNGV. CDR3 nucleotide sequence: TGTGCCAGCAGCTTAAGATGGGGGGCTGGAAACACCATATATTTT. This translates into CASSLRWGAGNTIYF.

CDR3 in DNA: TGTGCCATCAGTGAGGACAGTAATAGCAATCAGCCCCAGCATTTT. It is translated as CAISEDSNSNQPQHF. The genes are TRBV10-3 and TRBJ1-5; perhaps TRBD1 as D (5 bases). Looked up from germline, CDR1 is ENHRY and CDR2 is SYGVKD. The CDR3 consists of 15 residues. Trimming cost V 2 bases and J 0 bases, with 8 bases left between them.

This clonotype occurred a few times. The CDR3 loop is CASSQDPPSGSVSTGELFF. CDR3 in DNA: TGTGCCAGCAGCCAAGACCCCCCCAGCGGGAGCGTTAGCACCGGGGAGCTGTTTTTT. The V call is TRBV14, the J call TRBJ2-2, with TRBD2 matching 8 bases. CDR1 is SGHDN, CDR2 FVKESK, per germline. V lost 0 bases to trimming and J lost 4 bases; unmatched junction nucleotides: 13. CDR3 length equals 19 residues.

The chain is built from TRBV20-1 and TRBJ2-3; 16 bases match TRBD2. The CDR3 totals 16 residues. CDR1 and CDR2 from the germline V gene are DFQATT and SNEGSKA (reference sequence). V was clipped by 4 bases and J by 6 bases; unmatched bases: 7. CDR3 residues: CSATPGLAGGGDTQYF. The CDR3, as DNA: TGCAGTGCTACCCCGGGACTAGCGGGGGGGGGCGATACGCAGTATTTT.